These T cell receptor beta chains were read from a single sample in a study of CD8 T cells in ankylosing spondylitis. TCRdb re-called the 5' RACE reads with MiXCR, one entry per CDR3 protein. The sample includes 150,000 or so distinct CDR3 sequences, about 18% of them seen just once. The sequencing input was blood, either unsorted or a sorted T cell fraction (not recorded which). All receptors come from a male donor with ankylosing spondylitis or in good health (not recorded which). The CDR3 runs from the conserved cysteine through the conserved F or W. The D gene is left open where the match is weak. For some rows the clone size is stated as once, few or many, or as a class when expanded; others skip it.

V: TRBV6-6; length: 13; J: TRBJ1-6; D: NA; size: many; CDR3: CASRDMGYSPLHF; DNA: TGTGCCAGCAGAGACATGGGTTATTCACCCCTCCACTTT
V: TRBV2; length: 11; J: TRBJ1-1; D: NA; size: NA; CDR3: CASTRDTEAFF; DNA: TGTGCCAGCACCAGGGACACTGAAGCTTTCTTT
V: TRBV28; length: 15; J: TRBJ2-1; D: NA; size: many; CDR3: CASSTDASSYNEQFF; DNA: TGTGCCAGCAGTACCGACGCAAGCTCCTACAATGAGCAGTTCTTC
V: TRBV5-1; length: 15; J: TRBJ2-1; D: NA; size: many; CDR3: CASSLEPTGTNEQFF; DNA: TGCGCCAGCAGCTTGGAGCCGACAGGCACCAATGAGCAGTTCTTC
V: TRBV29-1; length: 13; J: TRBJ2-1; D: TRBD2; size: NA; CDR3: CSVHTGGLALPFF; DNA: TGCAGCGTCCACACTGGGGGACTAGCTCTCCCGTTCTTC
V: TRBV3-1; length: 16; J: TRBJ2-7; D: TRBD1; size: many; CDR3: CASSQEEGQGAHEQYF; DNA: TGTGCCAGCAGCCAAGAGGAGGGCCAGGGGGCCCACGAGCAGTACTTC
V: TRBV5-6; length: 14; J: TRBJ1-1; D: TRBD1; size: few; CDR3: CASSLGGGSAEAFF; DNA: TGTGCCAGCAGCTTGGGAGGGGGCTCGGCTGAAGCTTTCTTT
V: TRBV5-1; length: 13; J: TRBJ1-5; D: NA; size: many; CDR3: CASSPGSHQPQHF; DNA: TGCGCCAGTAGCCCTGGCAGCCATCAGCCCCAGCATTTT
V: TRBV29-1; length: 13; J: TRBJ2-7; D: NA; size: few; CDR3: CSVRPASSYEQYF; DNA: TGCAGCGTTCGGCCGGCGAGCTCCTACGAGCAGTACTTC
V: TRBV12-3/TRBV12-4; length: 14; J: TRBJ2-7; D: TRBD1; size: NA; CDR3: CASSVQGSPYEQYF; DNA: TGTGCCAGCAGTGTACAGGGGAGTCCCTACGAGCAGTACTTC
V: TRBV3-1; length: 14; J: TRBJ2-7; D: NA; size: NA; CDR3: CASSQVVDSHEQYF; DNA: TGTGCCAGCAGCCAAGTAGTGGACAGTCACGAGCAGTACTTC
V: TRBV12-3/TRBV12-4; length: 15; J: TRBJ1-3; D: NA; size: many; CDR3: CASSLGGKSGNTIYF; DNA: TGTGCCAGCAGTCTAGGGGGGAAGTCTGGAAACACCATATATTTT
V: TRBV28; length: 15; J: TRBJ2-6; D: TRBD1; size: once; CDR3: CASSRQGPGANVLTF; DNA: TGTGCCAGCAGCCGACAGGGGCCTGGGGCCAACGTCCTGACTTTC
V: TRBV20-1; length: 18; J: TRBJ2-1; D: TRBD2; size: many; CDR3: CSARDGLPGLADYNEQFF; DNA: TGCAGTGCTAGAGATGGACTCCCGGGACTAGCAGATTACAATGAGCAGTTCTTC
V: TRBV5-1; length: 15; J: TRBJ2-3; D: NA; size: many; CDR3: CASSSPGADTDTQYF; DNA: TGCGCCAGCAGCTCTCCCGGGGCGGATACAGATACGCAGTATTTT
V: TRBV2; length: 13; J: TRBJ1-2; D: NA; size: NA; CDR3: CASSSSAGSGYTF; DNA: TGTGCCAGCAGTTCCTCAGCAGGCAGTGGCTACACCTTC
V: TRBV5-1; length: 15; J: TRBJ2-7; D: TRBD2; size: many; CDR3: CASSPPSGTTYEQYF; DNA: TGCGCCAGCAGCCCCCCTAGCGGAACCACCTACGAGCAGTACTTC
V: TRBV5-5; length: 16; J: TRBJ2-2; D: NA; size: NA; CDR3: CASSYDPNSNTGELFF; DNA: TGTGCCAGCAGCTATGACCCGAACTCGAACACCGGGGAGCTGTTTTTT
V: TRBV5-1; length: 12; J: TRBJ2-1; D: NA; size: many; CDR3: CASSQADSREFF; DNA: TGCGCCAGCAGCCAAGCCGACTCTAGGGAGTTCTTC
V: TRBV3-1; length: 15; J: TRBJ2-7; D: TRBD2; size: few; CDR3: CASSQGLAASYEQYF; DNA: TGTGCCAGCAGCCAGGGACTAGCGGCGTCCTACGAGCAGTACTTC
V: TRBV5-1; length: 15; J: TRBJ1-6; D: TRBD1; size: many; CDR3: CASSSSGQGGSPLHF; DNA: TGCGCCAGCAGCTCCTCGGGACAGGGGGGTTCACCCCTCCACTTT
V: TRBV27; length: 18; J: TRBJ2-7; D: TRBD2; size: NA; CDR3: CASSIRTSGSGISYEQYF; DNA: TGTGCCAGCAGTATACGGACTAGCGGGAGTGGGATTTCCTACGAGCAGTACTTC
V: TRBV7-2; length: 16; J: TRBJ2-3; D: TRBD1; size: NA; CDR3: CASSLPRDRGEDTQYF; DNA: TGTGCCAGCAGCCTCCCGAGGGACAGGGGGGAAGATACGCAGTATTTT
V: TRBV20-1; length: 16; J: TRBJ1-5; D: NA; size: few; CDR3: CSARDPAGQALQAQHF; DNA: TGCAGTGCTAGAGATCCTGCGGGACAAGCCTTGCAGGCCCAGCATTTT
V: TRBV5-1; length: 13; J: TRBJ2-2; D: NA; size: many; CDR3: CASSWRNTGELFF; DNA: TGCGCCAGCAGCTGGCGGAACACCGGGGAGCTGTTTTTT
V: TRBV29-1; length: 13; J: TRBJ2-2; D: NA; size: many; CDR3: CSVAPANTGELFF; DNA: TGCAGCGTTGCACCGGCGAACACCGGGGAGCTGTTTTTT
V: TRBV29-1; length: 15; J: TRBJ2-4; D: NA; size: many; CDR3: CSVGVLGTPHNNQYF; DNA: TGCAGCGTTGGCGTTTTGGGGACACCTCATAATAATCAGTACTTC
V: TRBV29-1; length: 16; J: TRBJ2-4; D: TRBD1; size: few; CDR3: CSVRRQGSGAKNIQYF; DNA: TGCAGCGTTCGTAGACAGGGGTCGGGAGCCAAAAACATTCAGTACTTC
V: TRBV5-1; length: 14; J: TRBJ1-1; D: NA; size: many; CDR3: CASSLAVGTSEAFF; DNA: TGCGCCAGCAGCTTGGCAGTAGGGACGTCTGAAGCTTTCTTT
V: TRBV10-3; length: 14; J: TRBJ2-3; D: TRBD2; size: many; CDR3: CAIKLADRTDTQYF; DNA: TGTGCCATCAAGCTAGCGGACCGCACAGATACGCAGTATTTT
V: TRBV9; length: 14; J: TRBJ1-2; D: NA; size: NA; CDR3: CASSDATARDGYTF; DNA: TGTGCCAGCAGCGACGCGACAGCCAGAGATGGCTACACCTTC
V: TRBV29-1; length: 13; J: TRBJ1-2; D: TRBD1; size: NA; CDR3: CSVGGDRGYGYTF; DNA: TGCAGCGTGGGGGGGGACAGGGGGTATGGCTACACCTTC
V: TRBV5-1; length: 15; J: TRBJ1-6; D: NA; size: NA; CDR3: CASSDATGVGSPLHF; DNA: TGCGCCAGCAGCGACGCCACGGGGGTTGGTTCACCCCTCCACTTT
V: TRBV5-1; length: 14; J: TRBJ2-3; D: NA; size: many; CDR3: CASSLVLDTDTQYF; DNA: TGCGCCAGCAGCTTGGTACTCGACACAGATACGCAGTATTTT
V: TRBV2; length: 15; J: TRBJ2-1; D: TRBD2; size: many; CDR3: CASQLAGGSYNEQFF; DNA: TGTGCCAGCCAGCTAGCGGGAGGGTCCTACAATGAGCAGTTCTTC
V: TRBV21-1; length: 15; J: TRBJ2-1; D: NA; size: NA; CDR3: CASSKDSRGVNEQFF; DNA: TGTGCCAGCAGCAAAGATAGCCGGGGGGTCAATGAGCAGTTCTTC
V: TRBV5-1; length: 15; J: TRBJ2-1; D: NA; size: many; CDR3: CASSLRLAGGDEQFF; DNA: TGCGCCAGCAGTTTGAGGCTAGCTGGGGGCGATGAGCAGTTCTTC
V: TRBV21-1; length: 16; J: TRBJ2-3; D: NA; size: NA; CDR3: CASSKHRGRGTDTQYF; DNA: TGTGCCAGCAGCAAGCACAGGGGGCGAGGCACAGATACGCAGTATTTT
V: TRBV5-1; length: 17; J: TRBJ2-1; D: NA; size: few; CDR3: CASSPWTQGITYNEQFF; DNA: TGCGCCAGCAGCCCTTGGACTCAAGGGATTACCTACAATGAGCAGTTCTTC
V: TRBV5-6; length: 14; J: TRBJ2-2; D: NA; size: NA; CDR3: CASSLLWNTGELFF; DNA: TGTGCCAGCAGCTTGTTATGGAACACCGGGGAGCTGTTTTTT
V: TRBV28; length: 14; J: TRBJ2-7; D: TRBD2; size: many; CDR3: CASLSGERGYEQYF; DNA: TGTGCCAGCCTTAGCGGGGAGAGGGGTTACGAGCAGTACTTC
V: TRBV6-1; length: 16; J: TRBJ2-7; D: TRBD1; size: NA; CDR3: CASSEGRGTVWYEQYF; DNA: TGTGCCAGCAGTGAAGGAAGAGGGACAGTCTGGTACGAGCAGTACTTC
V: TRBV7-7; length: 14; J: TRBJ1-4; D: NA; size: NA; CDR3: CASSRGQPNEKLFF; DNA: TGTGCCAGCAGCCGAGGACAGCCTAATGAAAAACTGTTTTTT
V: TRBV27; length: 13; J: TRBJ2-5; D: NA; size: few; CDR3: CASSSPPQETQYF; DNA: TGTGCCAGCAGTTCCCCTCCTCAAGAGACCCAGTACTTC
V: TRBV12-3/TRBV12-4; length: 14; J: TRBJ1-3; D: NA; size: many; CDR3: CASSLQGSGNTIYF; DNA: TGTGCCAGCAGTTTACAAGGGAGCGGAAACACCATATATTTT
V: TRBV20-1; length: 13; J: TRBJ1-2; D: TRBD1; size: many; CDR3: CSARGQGFDGYTF; DNA: TGCAGTGCTAGGGGACAGGGATTCGATGGCTACACCTTC
V: TRBV10-3; length: 14; J: TRBJ1-5; D: NA; size: many; CDR3: CATTASGSHQPQHF; DNA: TGTGCCACCACCGCGTCGGGTTCCCATCAGCCCCAGCATTTT
V: TRBV7-2; length: 11; J: TRBJ2-5; D: NA; size: many; CDR3: CASSFAETQYF; DNA: TGTGCCAGCAGCTTTGCAGAGACCCAGTACTTC